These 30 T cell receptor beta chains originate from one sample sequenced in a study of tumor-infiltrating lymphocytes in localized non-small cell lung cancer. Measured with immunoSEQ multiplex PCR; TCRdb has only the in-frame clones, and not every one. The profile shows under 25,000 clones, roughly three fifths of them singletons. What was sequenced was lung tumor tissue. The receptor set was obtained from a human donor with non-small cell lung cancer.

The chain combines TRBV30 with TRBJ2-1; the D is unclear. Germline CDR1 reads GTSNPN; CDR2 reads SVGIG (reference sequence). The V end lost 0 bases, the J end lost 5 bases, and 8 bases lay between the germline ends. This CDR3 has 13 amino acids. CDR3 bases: TGTGCCTGGAGTGTTAATGTGGACAATGAGCAGTTCTTC. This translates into CAWSVNVDNEQFF.

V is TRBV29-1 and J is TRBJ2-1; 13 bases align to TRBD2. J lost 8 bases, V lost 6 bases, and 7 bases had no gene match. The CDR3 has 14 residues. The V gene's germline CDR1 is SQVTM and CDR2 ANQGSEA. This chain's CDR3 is CSVRTSGSSDEQFF. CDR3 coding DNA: TGCAGCGTAAGGACTAGCGGGAGCTCTGATGAGCAGTTCTTC.

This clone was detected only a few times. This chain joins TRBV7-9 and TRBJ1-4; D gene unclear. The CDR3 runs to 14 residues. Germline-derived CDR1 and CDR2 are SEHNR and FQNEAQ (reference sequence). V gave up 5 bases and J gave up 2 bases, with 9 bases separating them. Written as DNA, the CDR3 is TGTGCCAGCAGCCTTTTCGGGACTAATGAAAAACTGTTTTTT. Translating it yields CASSLFGTNEKLFF.

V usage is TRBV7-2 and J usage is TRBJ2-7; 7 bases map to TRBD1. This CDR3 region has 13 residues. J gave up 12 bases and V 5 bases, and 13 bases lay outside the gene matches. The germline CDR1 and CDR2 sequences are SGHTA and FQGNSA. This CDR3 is CASSSRDSLFLYF. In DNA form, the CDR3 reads TGTGCCAGCAGCAGCCGGGACAGTCTTTTTTTGTACTTC.

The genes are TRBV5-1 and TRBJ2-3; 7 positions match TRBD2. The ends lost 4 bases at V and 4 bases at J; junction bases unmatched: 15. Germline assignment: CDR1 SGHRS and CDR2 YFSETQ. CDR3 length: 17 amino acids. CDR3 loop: CASSPLGLARGADTQYF. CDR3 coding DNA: TGCGCCAGCAGCCCCTTAGGGCTAGCACGGGGGGCAGATACGCAGTATTTT.

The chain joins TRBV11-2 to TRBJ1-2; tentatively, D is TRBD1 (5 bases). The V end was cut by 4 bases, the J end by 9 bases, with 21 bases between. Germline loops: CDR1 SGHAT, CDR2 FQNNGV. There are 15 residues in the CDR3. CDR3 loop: CASSSRWGWEKSYTF. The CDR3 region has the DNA TGTGCCAGCAGCTCCCGCTGGGGGTGGGAGAAGAGCTACACCTTC.

The CDR3 DNA reads TGTGCCAGTAGCCCTAACAAAAACGAGCAGTACTTC. This gives the protein CASSPNKNEQYF. This rearrangement joins TRBV19 to TRBJ2-7; no definite D call. The length of the CDR3 is 12 residues. V was cut by 6 bases and J by 5 bases, with 11 bases left in between. Germline CDR1 reads LNHDA; CDR2 reads SQIVND (reference sequence).

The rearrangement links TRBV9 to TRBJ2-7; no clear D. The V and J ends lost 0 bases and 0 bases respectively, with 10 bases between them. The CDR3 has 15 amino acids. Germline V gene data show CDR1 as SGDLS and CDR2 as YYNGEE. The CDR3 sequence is CASSVEIGSSYEQYF. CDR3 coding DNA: TGTGCCAGCAGCGTAGAAATCGGAAGCTCCTACGAGCAGTACTTC.

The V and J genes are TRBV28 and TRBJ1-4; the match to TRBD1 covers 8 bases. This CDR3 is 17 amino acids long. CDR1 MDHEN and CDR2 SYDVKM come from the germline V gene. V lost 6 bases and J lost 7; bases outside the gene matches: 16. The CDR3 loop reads CASRPAGTGSYFEKLFF. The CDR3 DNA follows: TGTGCCAGCAGACCCGCCGGGACAGGCTCCTATTTTGAAAAACTGTTTTTT.

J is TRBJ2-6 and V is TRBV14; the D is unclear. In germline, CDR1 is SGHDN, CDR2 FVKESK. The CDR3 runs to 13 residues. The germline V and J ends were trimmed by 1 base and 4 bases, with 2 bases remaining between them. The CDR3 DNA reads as TGTGCCAGCAGCCAAGCCGGGGCCAACGTCCTGACTTTC. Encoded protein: CASSQAGANVLTF.

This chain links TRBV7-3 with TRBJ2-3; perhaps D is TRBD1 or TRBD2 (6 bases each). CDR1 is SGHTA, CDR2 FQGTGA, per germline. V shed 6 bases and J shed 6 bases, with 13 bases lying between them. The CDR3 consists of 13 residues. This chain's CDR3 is CASRSRGDDTQYF. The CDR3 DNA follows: TGTGCCAGCAGAAGTAGGGGGGACGATACGCAGTATTTT. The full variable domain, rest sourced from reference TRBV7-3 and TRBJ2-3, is GAGVSQTPSNKVTEKGKYVELRCDPISGHTALYWYRQSLGQGPEFLIYFQGTGAADDSGLPNDRFFAVRPEGSVSTLKIQRTERGDSAVYLCASRSRGDDTQYFGPGTRLTVL.

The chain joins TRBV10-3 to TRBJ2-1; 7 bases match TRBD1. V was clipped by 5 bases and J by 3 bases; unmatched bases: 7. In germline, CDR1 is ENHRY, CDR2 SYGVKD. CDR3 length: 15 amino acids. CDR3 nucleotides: TGTGCCATCAGTCCGACAGGGCAGAACTACAATGAGCAGTTCTTC. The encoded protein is CAISPTGQNYNEQFF.

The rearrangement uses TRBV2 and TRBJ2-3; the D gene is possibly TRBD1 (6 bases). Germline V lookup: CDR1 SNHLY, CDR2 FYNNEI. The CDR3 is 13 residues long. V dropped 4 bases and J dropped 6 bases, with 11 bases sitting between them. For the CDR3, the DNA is TGTGCCAGCAGTGGGGGGCTGGGGGATACGCAGTATTTT. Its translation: CASSGGLGDTQYF.

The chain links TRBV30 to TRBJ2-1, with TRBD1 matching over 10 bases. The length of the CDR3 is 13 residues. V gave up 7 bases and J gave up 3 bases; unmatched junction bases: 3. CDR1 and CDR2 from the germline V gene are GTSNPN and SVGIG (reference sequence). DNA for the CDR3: TGTGCCTTACGGGACAGGGGCTACAATGAGCAGTTCTTC. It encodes CALRDRGYNEQFF. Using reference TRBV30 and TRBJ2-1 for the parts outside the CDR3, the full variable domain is SQTIHQWPATLVQPVGSPLSLECTVEGTSNPNLYWYRQAAGRGLQLLFYSVGIGQISSEVPQNLSASRPQDRQFILSSKKLLLSDSGFYLCALRDRGYNEQFFGPGTRLTVL.

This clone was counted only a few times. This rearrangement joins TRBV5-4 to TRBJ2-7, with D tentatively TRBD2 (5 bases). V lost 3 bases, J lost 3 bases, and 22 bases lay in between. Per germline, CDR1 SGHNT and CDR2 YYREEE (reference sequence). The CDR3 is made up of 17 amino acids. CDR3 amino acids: CASSYTFPGSLNYEQYF. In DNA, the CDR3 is TGTGCCAGCAGCTACACCTTCCCGGGAAGCCTTAACTACGAGCAGTACTTC. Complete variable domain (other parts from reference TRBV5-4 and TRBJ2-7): ETGVTQSPTHLIKTRGQQVTLRCSSQSGHNTVSWYQQALGQGPQFIFQYYREEENGRGNFPPRFSGLQFPNYSSELNVNALELDDSALYLCASSYTFPGSLNYEQYFGPGTRLTVT.

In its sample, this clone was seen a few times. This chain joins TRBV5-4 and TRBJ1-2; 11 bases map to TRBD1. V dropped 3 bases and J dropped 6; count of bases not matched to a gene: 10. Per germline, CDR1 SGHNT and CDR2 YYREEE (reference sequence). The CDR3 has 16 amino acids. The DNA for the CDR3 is TGTGCCAGCAGCTCGGGACAGGGGGTTTTTGTGAATGGCTACACCTTC. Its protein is CASSSGQGVFVNGYTF.

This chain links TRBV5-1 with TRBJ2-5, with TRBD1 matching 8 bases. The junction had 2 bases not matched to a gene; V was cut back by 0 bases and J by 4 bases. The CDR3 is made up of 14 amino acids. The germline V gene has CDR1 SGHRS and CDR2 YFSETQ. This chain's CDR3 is CASSLGQGPETQYF. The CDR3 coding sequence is TGCGCCAGCAGCTTGGGACAGGGGCCAGAGACCCAGTACTTC. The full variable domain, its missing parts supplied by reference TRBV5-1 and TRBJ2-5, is KAGVTQTPRYLIKTRGQQVTLSCSPISGHRSVSWYQQTPGQGLQFLFEYFSETQRNKGNFPGRFSGRQFSNSRSEMNVSTLELGDSALYLCASSLGQGPETQYFGPGTRLLVL.

The CDR3 nucleotides read TGTGCCAGCAGTCTAGGCCCTAGCAGCTACAATGAGCAGTTCTTC. Translated: CASSLGPSSYNEQFF. The genes are TRBV11-2 and TRBJ2-1; TRBD2 might be the D (5 bases). This CDR3 comprises 15 residues. Between the trimmed V and J ends, which lost 6 bases and 3 bases, there was a span of 15 bases. CDR1 is SGHAT, CDR2 FQNNGV, per germline.

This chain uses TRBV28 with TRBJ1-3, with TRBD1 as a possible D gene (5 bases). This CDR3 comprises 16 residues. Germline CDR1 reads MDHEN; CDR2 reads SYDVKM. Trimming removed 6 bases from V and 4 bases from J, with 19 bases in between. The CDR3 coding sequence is TGTGCCAGCAGGGGGACCATGGGAAGTGGCGGAAACACCATATATTTT. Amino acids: CASRGTMGSGGNTIYF. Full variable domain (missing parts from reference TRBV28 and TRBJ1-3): DVKVTQSSRYLVKRTGEKVFLECVQDMDHENMFWYRQDPGLGLRLIYFSYDVKMKEKGDIPEGYSVSREKKERFSLILESASTNQTSMYLCASRGTMGSGGNTIYFGEGSWLTVV.

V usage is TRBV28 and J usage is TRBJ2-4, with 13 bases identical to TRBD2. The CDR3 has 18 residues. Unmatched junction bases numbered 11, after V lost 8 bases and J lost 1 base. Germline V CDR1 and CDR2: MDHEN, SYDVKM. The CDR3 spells CASGLAGDVRRAKNIQYF. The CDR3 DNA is TGTGCCAGCGGACTAGCGGGAGATGTAAGGCGGGCCAAAAACATTCAGTACTTC.

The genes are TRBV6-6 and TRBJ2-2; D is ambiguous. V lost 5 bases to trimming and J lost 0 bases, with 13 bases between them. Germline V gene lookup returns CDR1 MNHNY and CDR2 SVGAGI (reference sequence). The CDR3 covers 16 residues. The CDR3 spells CASSTQWSANTGELFF. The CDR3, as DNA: TGTGCCAGCAGTACCCAATGGAGCGCGAACACCGGGGAGCTGTTTTTT.

CDR3 nucleotide sequence: TGTGCCAGCAGCTTAGGGCAGGGGGAAAACATTCAGTACTTC. Protein: CASSLGQGENIQYF. The gene calls are TRBV5-4 and TRBJ2-4, with 7 nucleotides matching TRBD1. The trim removed 2 bases at V and 5 bases at J, leaving 4 bases unmatched. The CDR3 covers 14 residues. Germline CDR1 SGHNT, CDR2 YYREEE (reference sequence).

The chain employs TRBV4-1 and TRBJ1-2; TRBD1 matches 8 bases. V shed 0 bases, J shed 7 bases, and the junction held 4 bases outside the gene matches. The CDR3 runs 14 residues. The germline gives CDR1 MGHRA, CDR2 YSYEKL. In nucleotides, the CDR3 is TGCGCCAGCAGCCAAGATGGCCAGGGGGCTGGCTACACCTTC. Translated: CASSQDGQGAGYTF.

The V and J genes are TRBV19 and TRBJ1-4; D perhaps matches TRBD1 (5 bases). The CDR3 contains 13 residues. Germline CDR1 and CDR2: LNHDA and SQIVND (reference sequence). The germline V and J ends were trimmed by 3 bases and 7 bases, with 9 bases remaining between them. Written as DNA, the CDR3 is TGTGCCAGTAGTATCCAGGGAGGTGAAAAACTGTTTTTT. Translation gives CASSIQGGEKLFF.

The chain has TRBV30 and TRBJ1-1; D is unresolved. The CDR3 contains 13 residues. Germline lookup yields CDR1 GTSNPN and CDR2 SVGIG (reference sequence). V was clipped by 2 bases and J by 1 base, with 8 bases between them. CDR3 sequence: CAWSHSGNTEAFF. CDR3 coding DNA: TGTGCCTGGAGTCACTCAGGGAACACTGAAGCTTTCTTT. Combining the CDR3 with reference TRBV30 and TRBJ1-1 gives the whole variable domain SQTIHQWPATLVQPVGSPLSLECTVEGTSNPNLYWYRQAAGRGLQLLFYSVGIGQISSEVPQNLSASRPQDRQFILSSKKLLLSDSGFYLCAWSHSGNTEAFFGQGTRLTVV.

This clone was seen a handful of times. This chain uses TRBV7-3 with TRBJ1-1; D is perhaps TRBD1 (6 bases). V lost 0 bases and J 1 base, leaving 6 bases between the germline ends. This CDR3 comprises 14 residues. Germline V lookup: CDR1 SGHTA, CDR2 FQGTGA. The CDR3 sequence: CASSLTGGNTEAFF. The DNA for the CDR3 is TGTGCCAGCAGCTTAACAGGGGGGAACACTGAAGCTTTCTTT.

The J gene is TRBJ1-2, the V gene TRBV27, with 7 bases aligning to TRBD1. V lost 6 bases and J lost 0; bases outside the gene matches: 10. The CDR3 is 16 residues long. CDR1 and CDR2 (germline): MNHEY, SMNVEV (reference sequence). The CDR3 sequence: CASSTLTGKANYGYTF. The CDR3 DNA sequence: TGTGCCAGCAGCACCCTGACAGGGAAAGCTAACTATGGCTACACCTTC.

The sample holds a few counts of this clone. The CDR3: CASSQGQNTEAFF. CDR3 in DNA: TGTGCCAGCAGCCAAGGGCAGAACACTGAAGCTTTCTTT. The genes are TRBV14 and TRBJ1-1, with D hard to call. V gave up 1 base and J gave up 1 base, with 4 bases separating them. The CDR3 loop spans 13 amino acids. CDR1 and CDR2 (germline): SGHDN, FVKESK.

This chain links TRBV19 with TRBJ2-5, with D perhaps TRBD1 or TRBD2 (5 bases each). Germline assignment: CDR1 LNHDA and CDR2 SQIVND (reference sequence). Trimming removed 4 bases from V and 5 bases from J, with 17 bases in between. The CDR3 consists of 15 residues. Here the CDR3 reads CASSTGLLLGETQYF. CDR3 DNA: TGTGCCAGTAGTACGGGGCTTCTTCTGGGGGAGACCCAGTACTTC.

The CDR3 here is CASSLGGAQNEQFF. The CDR3 DNA reads as TGTGCCAGCAGCTTGGGGGGTGCCCAGAATGAGCAGTTCTTC. The chain uses TRBV7-2 and TRBJ2-1, with D perhaps TRBD2 (6 bases). This CDR3 region has 14 residues. V lost 3 bases to trimming and J lost 7 bases, with 13 bases between them. The germline V gene encodes CDR1 SGHTA and CDR2 FQGNSA.